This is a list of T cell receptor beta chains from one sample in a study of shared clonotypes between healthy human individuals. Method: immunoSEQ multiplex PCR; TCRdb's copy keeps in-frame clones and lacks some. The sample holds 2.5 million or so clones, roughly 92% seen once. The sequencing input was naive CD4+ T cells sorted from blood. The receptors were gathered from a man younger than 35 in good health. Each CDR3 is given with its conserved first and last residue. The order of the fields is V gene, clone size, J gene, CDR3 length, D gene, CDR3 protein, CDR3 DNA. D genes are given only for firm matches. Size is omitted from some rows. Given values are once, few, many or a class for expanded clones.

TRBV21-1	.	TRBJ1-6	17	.	CASSKEMRRGRDSPLHF	TGTGCCAGCAGCAAAGAAATGAGGAGAGGCCGAGATTCACCCCTCCACTTT
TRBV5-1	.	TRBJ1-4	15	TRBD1	CASSGGQEANEKLFF	TGCGCCAGCAGCGGGGGACAGGAGGCTAATGAAAAACTGTTTTTT
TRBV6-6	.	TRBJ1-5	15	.	CASSSGDSTNQPQHF	TGTGCCAGCAGTTCAGGGGATTCGACCAATCAGCCCCAGCATTTT
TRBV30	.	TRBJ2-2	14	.	CAWSASLGTGELFF	TGTGCCTGGAGCGCTTCCCTAGGGACCGGGGAGCTGTTTTTT
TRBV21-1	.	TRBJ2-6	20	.	CASNLTEGTEDRSGANVLTF	TGTGCCAGCAATCTTACGGAGGGGACAGAGGACCGTTCTGGGGCCAACGTCCTGACTTTC
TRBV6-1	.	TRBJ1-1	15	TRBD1	CASSFRTGINTEAFF	TGTGCCAGCAGTTTTCGGACAGGGATAAACACTGAAGCTTTCTTT
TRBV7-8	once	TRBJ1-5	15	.	CASSLAEGVNQPQHF	TGTGCCAGCAGCTTAGCTGAGGGGGTAAACCAGCCCCAGCATTTT
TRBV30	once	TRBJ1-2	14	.	CAWSAGHTNYGYTF	TGTGCCTGGAGTGCGGGACATACTAACTATGGCTACACCTTC
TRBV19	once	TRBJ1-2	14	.	CASSIRAGLYGYTF	TGTGCCAGTAGTATACGGGCCGGTCTCTATGGCTACACCTTC
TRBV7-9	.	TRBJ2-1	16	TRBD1	CASSLLTYRGDNEQFF	TGTGCCAGCAGCTTATTAACGTACAGGGGGGACAATGAGCAGTTCTTC
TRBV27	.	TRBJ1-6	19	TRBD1	CASKPPGQSFLTDNSPLHF	TGTGCCAGCAAGCCTCCGGGACAGTCCTTTTTAACGGATAATTCACCCCTCCACTTT
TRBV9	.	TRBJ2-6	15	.	CASSASEAGANVLTF	TGTGCCAGCAGCGCCAGCGAGGCCGGGGCCAACGTCCTGACTTTC
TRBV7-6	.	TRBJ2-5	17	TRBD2	CASSSRGSGRPQETQYF	TGTGCCAGCAGCTCTCGCGGCAGCGGGAGGCCTCAAGAGACCCAGTACTTC
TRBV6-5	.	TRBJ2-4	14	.	CASSPQLAKNIQYF	TGTGCCAGCAGCCCACAGTTAGCCAAAAACATTCAGTACTTC
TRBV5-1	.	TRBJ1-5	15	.	CASSLDEGEGQPQHF	TGCGCCAGCAGCTTGGATGAGGGAGAGGGTCAGCCCCAGCATTTT
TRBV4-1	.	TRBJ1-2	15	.	CASSPYDRDTYGYTF	TGCGCCAGCAGCCCATACGACAGAGATACATATGGCTACACCTTC
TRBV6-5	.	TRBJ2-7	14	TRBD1	CASSLRDRGYEQYF	TGTGCCAGCAGTCTTCGGGACAGGGGTTACGAGCAGTACTTC
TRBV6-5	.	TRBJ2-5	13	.	CASSYSYQETQYF	TGTGCCAGCAGTTACTCTTACCAAGAGACCCAGTACTTC
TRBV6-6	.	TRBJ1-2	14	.	CASRAPGTQGGYTF	TGTGCCAGCAGGGCCCCGGGGACCCAGGGTGGCTACACCTTC
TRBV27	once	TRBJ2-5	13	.	CASRLQGSETQYF	TGTGCCAGCAGGCTTCAGGGGTCCGAGACCCAGTACTTC
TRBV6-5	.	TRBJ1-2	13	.	CASSYAVNYGYTF	TGTGCCAGCAGTTACGCGGTGAACTATGGCTACACCTTC
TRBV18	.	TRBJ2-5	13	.	CASSPGTWETQYF	TGTGCCAGCTCACCGGGGACCTGGGAGACCCAGTACTTC
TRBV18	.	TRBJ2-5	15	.	CASSPPRTSQETQYF	TGTGCCAGCTCACCACCCCGGACTTCCCAAGAGACCCAGTACTTC
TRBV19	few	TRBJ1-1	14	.	CASSTTQRDTEAFF	TGTGCCAGTAGTACCACACAGAGAGACACTGAAGCTTTCTTT
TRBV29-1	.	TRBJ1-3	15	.	CSVVISIHSGNTIYF	TGCAGCGTTGTCATATCGATCCACTCTGGAAACACCATATATTTT
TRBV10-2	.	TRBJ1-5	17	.	CASSEWAPGRGNQPQHF	TGCGCCAGCAGTGAGTGGGCCCCAGGACGGGGGAATCAGCCCCAGCATTTT
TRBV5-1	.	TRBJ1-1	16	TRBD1	CASSLEQGGVNTEAFF	TGCGCCAGCAGCTTGGAGCAGGGGGGCGTGAACACTGAAGCTTTCTTT
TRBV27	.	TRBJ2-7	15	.	CASSLKGNLAYEQYF	TGTGCCAGCAGTTTAAAGGGTAATCTCGCCTACGAGCAGTACTTC
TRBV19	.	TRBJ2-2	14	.	CASSIVAETGELFF	TGTGCCAGTAGTATAGTTGCAGAAACCGGGGAGCTGTTTTTT
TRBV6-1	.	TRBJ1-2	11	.	CAIQTGYGYTF	TGTGCCATCCAGACAGGCTATGGCTACACCTTC
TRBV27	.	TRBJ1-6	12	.	CASRRTGSPLHF	TGTGCCAGCAGACGGACGGGTTCACCCCTCCACTTT
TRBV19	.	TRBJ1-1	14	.	CASRKTEQNTEAFF	TGTGCCAGTAGGAAGACAGAGCAGAACACTGAAGCTTTCTTT
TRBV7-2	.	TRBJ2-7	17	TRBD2	CASSLGTSGSRTYEQYF	TGTGCCAGCAGCTTAGGGACTAGCGGGAGCAGGACCTACGAGCAGTACTTC
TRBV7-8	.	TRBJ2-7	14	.	CASSSRGISYEQYF	TGTGCCAGCAGTTCACGGGGGATCTCCTACGAGCAGTACTTC
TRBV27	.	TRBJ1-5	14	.	CASSPLDSNQPQHF	TGTGCCAGCAGCCCACTTGATAGCAATCAGCCCCAGCATTTT
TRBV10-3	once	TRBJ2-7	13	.	CAISGTLVYEQYF	TGTGCCATCAGCGGGACACTCGTCTACGAGCAGTACTTC
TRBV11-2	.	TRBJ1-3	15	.	CASSSRGGSGNTIYF	TGTGCCAGCAGCTCCCGGGGAGGCTCTGGAAACACCATATATTTT
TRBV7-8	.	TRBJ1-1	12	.	CASSFSGTEAFF	TGTGCCAGCAGCTTTTCCGGGACTGAAGCTTTCTTT
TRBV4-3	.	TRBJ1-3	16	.	CASSQVSLSSGNTIYF	TGCGCCAGCAGCCAAGTTAGTTTGAGCTCTGGAAACACCATATATTTT
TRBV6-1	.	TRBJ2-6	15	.	CASSVRPSGANVLTF	TGTGCCAGCAGTGTACGACCCTCTGGGGCCAACGTCCTGACTTTC
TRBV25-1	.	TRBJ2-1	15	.	CASSAAGSSYNEQFF	TGTGCCAGCAGTGCCGCGGGGAGCTCCTACAATGAGCAGTTCTTC
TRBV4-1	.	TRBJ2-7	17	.	CASSQGRLGGSSYEQYF	TGCGCCAGCAGCCAAGGCAGGTTGGGGGGAAGCTCCTACGAGCAGTACTTC
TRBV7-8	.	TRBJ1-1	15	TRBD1	CASSLTGQANTEAFF	TGTGCCAGCAGCTTAACAGGACAGGCGAACACTGAAGCTTTCTTT
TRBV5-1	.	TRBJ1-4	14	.	CASSLTAGQEKLFF	TGCGCCAGCAGCTTGACAGCGGGGCAGGAAAAACTGTTTTTT
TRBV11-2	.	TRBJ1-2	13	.	CASTTSGGYGYTF	TGTGCCAGCACCACTTCTGGGGGATATGGCTACACCTTC
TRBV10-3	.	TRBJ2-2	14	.	CAISDDAGTGELFF	TGTGCCATCAGTGACGATGCGGGAACCGGGGAGCTGTTTTTT